The 26 T cell receptor beta chains listed next were all sequenced from one sample in a study of T cells in Graves' hyperthyroidism and ophthalmopathy. Using RNA transcripts as the source, TCR beta CDR3 regions were amplified. The study used the HTBI primer set for a first-round RT-PCR of the TCR CDR3. Via MiXCR, TCRdb re-called the multiplex PCR reads, giving one row per CDR3 protein. The sample contains fewer than 350,000 distinct CDR3 sequences, roughly 15% of which appear only once. The material sequenced was blood. The receptors here all came from a woman aged 50 to 60 with Graves' hyperthyroidism that later progressed to Graves' ophthalmopathy.

This clonotype was found many times. This sequence joins TRBV2 and TRBJ2-7; the D is unclear. The germline V gene has CDR1 SNHLY and CDR2 FYNNEI. This CDR3 comprises 12 residues. V lost 8 bases to trimming and J lost 3 bases, with 11 bases between them. The chain's CDR3 is CASFDLYYEQYF. In nucleotides, the CDR3 is TGTGCCAGCTTCGACTTATACTACGAGCAGTACTTC.

V and J are TRBV6-2 or TRBV6-3 and TRBJ2-7; 9 bases agree with TRBD1. Germline CDR1 MNHEY, CDR2 SVGEGT. The ends lost 1 base at V and 3 bases at J; junction bases unmatched: 13. The CDR3 is made up of 18 amino acids. The CDR3 loop reads CASSYWYSWTGEYYEQYF. Written as DNA, the CDR3 is TGTGCCAGCAGTTACTGGTACAGTTGGACAGGGGAGTACTACGAGCAGTACTTC.

This clonotype has ten or more counts. The chain combines TRBV20-1 with TRBJ2-5; 7 bases agree with TRBD1. The CDR3 is 15 residues long. Germline trimming cut 5 bases from V and 7 bases from J; bases unmatched to any gene: 16. The germline V gene encodes CDR1 DFQATT and CDR2 SNEGSKA (reference sequence). CDR3 nucleotide sequence: TGCAGTGCTCCGTATTGGGCAGGGGGAAAGGCGACCCAGTACTTC. It encodes CSAPYWAGGKATQYF.

The chain links TRBV5-4 to TRBJ2-3; the D is unclear. This CDR3 region has 15 residues. Germline CDR1 is SGHNT and CDR2 is YYREEE (reference sequence). Trimming pared 0 bases from V and 1 base from J, leaving 9 bases between. CDR3 protein: CASSLELLRTDTQYF. The CDR3 DNA is TGTGCCAGCAGCTTGGAGCTTCTCCGCACAGATACGCAGTATTTT.

This clonotype was seen many times. The chain employs TRBV5-1 and TRBJ1-1, with D possibly TRBD1 on 5 matching bases. V was pared by 0 bases and J by 4 bases, with 13 bases between. Germline loops: CDR1 SGHRS, CDR2 YFSETQ. The CDR3 consists of 15 residues. CDR3 coding DNA: TGCGCCAGCAGCTTGGCCGACAGTACCGCCACTGAAGCTTTCTTT. Residues: CASSLADSTATEAFF.

This clonotype came up a few times. The gene calls are TRBV12-3 or TRBV12-4 and TRBJ1-5; a weak D match, TRBD1 (5 bases). The V end lost 3 bases, the J end lost 7 bases, and 13 bases lay between the germline ends. The CDR3 is 14 amino acids. CDR3 DNA sequence: TGTGCCAGCAGTTTTCCTGGGGCTGGACAGCCCCAGCATTTT. Translated: CASSFPGAGQPQHF.

V and J are TRBV6-5 and TRBJ1-2, with a possible D match to TRBD1 (5 bases). V was trimmed by 2 bases and J by 4 bases, leaving 17 bases between them. In germline, CDR1 is MNHEY, CDR2 SVGAGI. The CDR3 is 16 residues long. The DNA for the CDR3 is TGTGCCAGCAGTTACCAGGAGGGGCGGAGGTTCTATGGCTACACCTTC. This encodes CASSYQEGRRFYGYTF.

In the case of this clonotype: This may stem from a read error, because a much larger clone lies one nucleotide away. V is TRBV2 and J is TRBJ2-3; D perhaps matches TRBD1 (5 bases). Per the germline V gene, CDR1 is SNHLY and CDR2 is FYNNEI. The CDR3 has 13 amino acids. The CDR3 coding sequence is TGTGTCAGCAGCGAAGGGGCGCGAGATACGCAGTATTTT. Encoded protein: CVSSEGARDTQYF.

V and J are TRBV25-1 and TRBJ2-3; the D is unclear. CDR3 length: 13 amino acids. Trimming pared 5 bases from V and 3 bases from J, leaving 9 bases between. The germline CDR1 and CDR2 sequences are MGHDK and SYGVNS. CDR3 DNA sequence: TGTGCCAGCAGTATGTTAGGAACAGATACGCAGTATTTT. Encoded protein: CASSMLGTDTQYF.

This clonotype was picked up many times. The rearrangement uses TRBV28 and TRBJ1-1; D unresolved. V was clipped by 4 bases and J by 4 bases, with 13 bases between them. The CDR3 spans 14 residues. Germline V gene data show CDR1 as MDHEN and CDR2 as SYDVKM. The CDR3 spells CASSSTIVGTEAFF. The CDR3 DNA reads as TGTGCCAGCAGTTCTACGATAGTGGGCACTGAAGCTTTCTTT.

As for this clonotype: Just one base apart from a much larger clone, this may be a read error. J is TRBJ2-2 and V is TRBV12-3 or TRBV12-4, with D perhaps matching TRBD1 or TRBD2 (5 bases each). This CDR3 comprises 15 residues. CDR3 coding DNA: TGTGCCAGCAGTTTCGGGGCGTTAAACACCGGGGAGCTGCTTTTT. It codes for CASSFGALNTGELLF.

At least ten counts were recorded for this clonotype. V usage is TRBV7-3 and J usage is TRBJ2-2; D call uncertain. Germline assignment: CDR1 SGHTA and CDR2 FQGTGA. The length of the CDR3 is 13 residues. Trimming cost V 2 bases and J 6 bases, with 7 bases left between them. The CDR3, as DNA: TGTGCCAGCAGCTTAGATCGGGCCGGGGAGCTGTTTTTT. This codes for CASSLDRAGELFF.

In its sample, this clonotype was seen many times. V gene TRBV28 combines with J gene TRBJ1-5; TRBD1 aligns across 8 bases. Germline loops: CDR1 MDHEN, CDR2 SYDVKM. The CDR3 length is 16 residues. V lost 5 bases, J lost 4 bases, and 10 bases stayed unmatched. The CDR3 DNA reads as TGTGCCAGCAGTAATCAGGGGGCGCGAGGAAATCAGCCCCAGCATTTT. This codes for CASSNQGARGNQPQHF. Filled out from reference TRBV28 and TRBJ1-5, the complete variable domain reads DVKVTQSSRYLVKRTGEKVFLECVQDMDHENMFWYRQDPGLGLRLIYFSYDVKMKEKGDIPEGYSVSREKKERFSLILESASTNQTSMYLCASSNQGARGNQPQHFGDGTRLSIL.

This clonotype was found many times. The CDR3: CASSLGQGVNQPQHF. The CDR3 coding sequence is TGTGCCAGCAGTTTAGGCCAGGGAGTAAATCAGCCCCAGCATTTT. This chain links TRBV12-3 or TRBV12-4 with TRBJ1-5; perhaps TRBD1 as D (5 bases). This CDR3 contains 15 residues. V was pared by 1 base and J by 4 bases, with 11 bases between.

The rearrangement links TRBV19 to TRBJ1-5; maybe TRBD1 (5 bases). The germline CDR1 and CDR2 sequences are LNHDA and SQIVND (reference sequence). This CDR3 is 15 amino acids long. Trimming took 4 bases from V and 3 from J, leaving 13 bases between them. This CDR3 reads CASSTSQGFNQPQHF. CDR3 bases: TGTGCCAGTAGTACCTCCCAGGGTTTCAATCAGCCCCAGCATTTT. The variable domain in full, with the rest retrieved from reference TRBV19 and TRBJ1-5, is DGGITQSPKYLFRKEGQNVTLSCEQNLNHDAMYWYRQDPGQGLRLIYYSQIVNDFQKGDIAEGYSVSREKKESFPLTVTSAQKNPTAFYLCASSTSQGFNQPQHFGDGTRLSIL.

This clonotype was recorded at least ten times. The chain links TRBV5-1 to TRBJ2-1; D perhaps matches TRBD2 (5 bases). Germline V lookup: CDR1 SGHRS, CDR2 YFSETQ. The CDR3 is 14 amino acids. V dropped 4 bases and J dropped 4 bases, with 12 bases sitting between them. For the CDR3, the DNA is TGCGCCAGCAGCCCCGGAAGGGAGTACAATGAGCAGTTCTTC. This codes for CASSPGREYNEQFF.

This clonotype was observed once. The chain links TRBV2 to TRBJ2-3, with TRBD2 matching 8 bases. Unmatched junction bases numbered 3, after V lost 9 bases and J lost 1 base. This CDR3 region has 13 residues. In germline, CDR1 is SNHLY, CDR2 FYNNEI. Here the CDR3 DNA reads TGTGCCAGTGGCGGGGGGCGCACAGATACGCAGTATTTT. Encoded protein: CASGGGRTDTQYF. Filled out from reference TRBV2 and TRBJ2-3, the complete variable domain reads EPEVTQTPSHQVTQMGQEVILRCVPISNHLYFYWYRQILGQKVEFLVSFYNNEISEKSEIFDDQFSVERPDGSNFTLKIRSTKLEDSAMYFCASGGGRTDTQYFGPGTRLTVL.

Concerning this clonotype: A much larger clone is a single base away; this may be a read error. V usage is TRBV28 and J usage is TRBJ2-1; tentatively, D is TRBD2 (5 bases). Looked up from germline, CDR1 is MDHEN and CDR2 is SYDVKM. The CDR3 is 15 amino acids. The chain's CDR3 is CASSLASGTNNEQLF. CDR3 DNA: TGTGCCAGCAGTTTAGCGAGCGGTACTAACAATGAGCAGCTCTTC.

Ten or more counts support this clonotype. This chain connects TRBV7-9 to TRBJ2-5; 14 positions match TRBD2. The CDR3 loop spans 16 amino acids. Germline V CDR1 and CDR2: SEHNR, FQNEAQ (reference sequence). J lost 4 bases, V lost 5 bases, and 6 bases had no gene match. The CDR3 coding sequence is TGTGCCAGCAGCCGACTAGCGGGAGGGCTTGGAGAGACCCAGTACTTC. This sequence encodes CASSRLAGGLGETQYF.

This clonotype was found many times. The chain recombines TRBV6-1 with TRBJ1-1; D is undetermined. Deletions cut 6 bases from V and 3 bases from J, with 11 bases between. Per the germline V gene, CDR1 is MNHNS and CDR2 is SASEGT. The CDR3 covers 13 residues. Here the CDR3 reads CASSPNTDTEAFF. The CDR3 nucleotides are TGTGCCAGCAGCCCGAATACTGACACTGAAGCTTTCTTT.

This clonotype was found many times. The chain employs TRBV7-8 and TRBJ1-5; no firm D call. Germline V CDR1 and CDR2: SGHVS, FQNEAQ. Between the trimmed V and J ends, which lost 3 bases and 6 bases, there was a span of 9 bases. The CDR3 spans 13 residues. CDR3 sequence reads: CASSLGSSQPQHF. The CDR3 coding sequence is TGTGCCAGCAGCTTGGGGAGTAGTCAGCCCCAGCATTTT.

There are many counts of this clonotype. This sequence joins TRBV11-3 and TRBJ2-7; D perhaps matches TRBD2 (5 bases). The ends were cut back, 5 bases at V and 3 bases at J, with 17 bases in the middle. This CDR3 is 15 amino acids long. The V gene's germline CDR1 is SGHNT and CDR2 YENEEA. CDR3 DNA: TGTGCCAGCAGCCCTGGCGGCAGCCGGGGCTACGAGCAGTACTTC. Amino acids: CASSPGGSRGYEQYF.

A remark on this clonotype: This may be a read error: a much more frequent sequence differs by one nucleotide. The chain recombines TRBV10-3 with TRBJ2-7, with D perhaps TRBD2 (5 bases). Germline V gene data show CDR1 as ENHRY and CDR2 as SYGVKD. The germline V and J ends were trimmed by 5 bases and 3 bases, with 17 bases remaining between them. The CDR3 loop spans 15 amino acids. CDR3 sequence reads: CAISSSTGWVYEQYF. For the CDR3, the DNA is TGTGCCATCAGTAGTAGTACGGGATGGGTCTACGAGCAGTACTTC.

This clonotype appeared many times. V is TRBV6-5 and J is TRBJ1-5, with D hard to call. The CDR3 contains 13 residues. Between the trimmed V and J ends, which lost 2 bases and 4 bases, there was a span of 6 bases. Germline CDR1 MNHEY, CDR2 SVGAGI. CDR3 amino acids: CASSYAENQPQHF. CDR3 nucleotide sequence: TGTGCCAGCAGTTACGCAGAGAATCAGCCCCAGCATTTT.

To note about this clonotype: The junction departs from the called germline gene at one end, perhaps through a read error. This sequence joins TRBV12-3 or TRBV12-4 and TRBJ2-7; tentatively, D is TRBD2 (6 bases). This CDR3 region has 13 residues. CDR3 coding DNA: TGTGCCAACAGTTTCTGGGGGGCCTACGAGCAGTACTTC. Protein product: CANSFWGAYEQYF.

Many counts were recorded for this clonotype. The J gene is TRBJ1-1, the V gene TRBV19; D remains unclear. Trimming stripped 4 bases from V and 1 base from J, with 16 bases between. The CDR3 spans 16 residues. The V gene's germline CDR1 is LNHDA and CDR2 SQIVND (reference sequence). The CDR3 here is CASSTPPDGKNTEAFF. The CDR3 region has the DNA TGTGCCAGTAGTACGCCCCCGGACGGGAAGAACACTGAAGCTTTCTTT.